What follows are 31 T cell receptor beta chains derived from one specimen sequenced in a study of CD8 T cells in ankylosing spondylitis. No antigen has been identified for these receptors. TCRdb re-derived calls from the 5' RACE reads in MiXCR, one entry per CDR3 protein. The sample includes just under 550,000 distinct CDR3 sequences, roughly 13% of them seen just once. Findings and caveats of the study: Among TCR beta sequences, a motif of several highly homologous variants appeared characteristic of ankylosing spondylitis blood.

The sequenced sample was blood, either unsorted or a sorted T cell fraction (not recorded which). The receptor source for this set is a male donor with ankylosing spondylitis.

The V and J genes are TRBV7-9 and TRBJ1-2; D is perhaps TRBD1 (6 bases). Germline values: CDR1 SEHNR, CDR2 FQNEAQ (reference sequence). The CDR3 is 15 amino acids. The ends were cut back, 0 bases at V and 6 bases at J, with 14 bases in the middle. This CDR3 is CASSLAGGQTHGYTF. The CDR3 coding sequence is TGTGCCAGCAGCTTAGCGGGGGGACAAACCCATGGCTACACCTTC. Full variable domain (outside the CDR3, taken from reference TRBV7-9 and TRBJ1-2): DTGVSQNPRHKITKRGQNVTFRCDPISEHNRLYWYRQTLGQGPEFLTYFQNEAQLEKSRLLSDRFSAERPKGSFSTLEIQRTEQGDSAMYLCASSLAGGQTHGYTFGSGTRLTVV.

This clonotype was seen ten or more times. The rearrangement uses TRBV4-2 and TRBJ2-2; D not resolved. V dropped 6 bases and J dropped 4 bases, with 15 bases sitting between them. Germline CDR1 LGHNA, CDR2 YNFKEQ. This CDR3 region has 15 residues. CDR3: CASRATYITTGELFF. The CDR3, as DNA: TGTGCCAGCAGGGCAACCTATATTACCACCGGGGAGCTGTTTTTT.

Ten or more counts support this clonotype. This rearrangement joins TRBV20-1 to TRBJ1-1, with 7 nucleotides matching TRBD1. The CDR3 spans 12 residues. V lost 3 bases and J lost 9; bases outside the gene matches: 7. The germline V gene encodes CDR1 DFQATT and CDR2 SNEGSKA (reference sequence). In DNA form, the CDR3 reads TGCAGTGCTAGGGCGGGACAGCCACAAGCTTTCTTT. Amino acid sequence: CSARAGQPQAFF.

The chain has TRBV10-3 and TRBJ2-4; 12 bases are shared with TRBD1. The CDR3 sequence is 15 residues long. Germline loops: CDR1 ENHRY, CDR2 SYGVKD. The V segment lost 3 bases and the J segment 7 bases; nucleotides outside the gene matches: 4. The CDR3 DNA sequence: TGTGCCATCAGTGATTCGGGGACAGGGGGCAACATTCAGTACTTC. Translating gives CAISDSGTGGNIQYF.

The chain recombines TRBV5-6 with TRBJ1-5, with D perhaps matching TRBD1 (5 bases). The germline V and J ends were trimmed by 2 bases and 6 bases, with 12 bases remaining between them. This CDR3 spans 14 amino acids. CDR1 SGHDT and CDR2 YYEEEE come from the germline V gene. The CDR3 loop is CASSFSGYSQPQHF. CDR3 DNA: TGTGCCAGCAGCTTTTCAGGGTACAGTCAGCCCCAGCATTTT.

This chain connects TRBV7-9 to TRBJ1-4, with 8 nucleotides matching TRBD1. CDR1 is SEHNR, CDR2 FQNEAQ, per germline (reference sequence). The ends lost 5 bases at V and 2 bases at J; junction bases unmatched: 4. The CDR3 length is 15 residues. CDR3 sequence: CASSHGDRTNEKLFF. The CDR3 DNA reads as TGTGCCAGCAGCCACGGGGACAGGACTAATGAAAAACTGTTTTTT.

V is TRBV5-5 and J is TRBJ2-1, with D perhaps TRBD2 (5 bases). The CDR3 length is 16 residues. Trimming removed 0 bases at V and 6 bases at J, with 16 bases between. CDR1 is SGHKS, CDR2 YYEKEE, per germline (reference sequence). This CDR3 is CASSLVAVANINEQFF. The CDR3 coding sequence is TGTGCCAGCAGCTTGGTAGCAGTAGCGAATATCAATGAGCAGTTCTTC.

There are a few counts of this clonotype. The chain joins TRBV3-1 to TRBJ2-1, with 7 bases fitting TRBD2. The CDR3 has 17 residues. Germline V gene sequence: CDR1 LGHDT, CDR2 YNNKEL (reference sequence). J was trimmed by 4 bases and V by 0 bases; bases with no gene match: 9. The CDR3 DNA reads TGTGCCAGCAGCCAAGATCGGGGGAGGGACCCATACAATGAGCAGTTCTTC. Translating gives CASSQDRGRDPYNEQFF.

This clonotype was seen repeatedly, ten times or more. J is TRBJ2-3 and V is TRBV5-1; 10 positions match TRBD2. Germline V gives CDR1 SGHRS, CDR2 YFSETQ. The CDR3 sequence is 16 residues long. Trimming at V came to 7 bases and at J to 1 base, leaving 9 bases not matched to a gene. CDR3 bases: TGCGCCAGCTCCCCTTTAGCGGGAGGAGGCACAGATACGCAGTATTTT. Its protein product is CASSPLAGGGTDTQYF.

This clonotype has more than one count but fewer than ten. This sequence joins TRBV5-1 and TRBJ2-6; D possibly matches TRBD1 or TRBD2 (5 bases each). CDR1 and CDR2 from the germline V gene are SGHRS and YFSETQ. Trimming shortened V by 5 bases and J by 0 bases, and 12 bases separated the two germline ends. This CDR3 contains 16 residues. The chain's CDR3 is CASRGEIYSGANVLTF. In DNA form, the CDR3 reads TGCGCCAGCAGGGGGGAGATATACTCTGGGGCCAACGTCCTGACTTTC.

For the CDR3, the DNA is TGCGCCAGCAGCCAAGATCAGAGGACCGGGGAGCTGTTTTTT. It codes for CASSQDQRTGELFF. The chain links TRBV4-1 to TRBJ2-2; D not resolved. The CDR3 length is 14 residues. V was shortened by 0 bases and J by 5 bases, with 7 bases between the two germline ends. CDR1 is MGHRA, CDR2 YSYEKL, per germline.

This clonotype appeared a few times. The V gene is TRBV6-1, the J gene TRBJ2-1; D unresolved. The CDR3 consists of 13 residues. Trimming took 0 bases from V and 7 from J, leaving 7 bases between them. The V gene's germline CDR1 is MNHNS and CDR2 SASEGT. CDR3 residues: CASSEAGQNEQFF. In DNA form, the CDR3 reads TGTGCCAGCAGTGAAGCGGGCCAGAATGAGCAGTTCTTC.

The chain is built from TRBV12-5 and TRBJ2-3; D is perhaps TRBD2 (5 bases). This CDR3 has 14 amino acids. Germline CDR1 LGHNT, CDR2 FRNRAP. V was shortened by 3 bases and J by 5 bases, with 12 bases between the two germline ends. Here the CDR3 DNA reads TGTGCTAGTGGTTTCGGACTTCAAAGAGATACGCAGTATTTT. It yields the protein CASGFGLQRDTQYF.

This clonotype turned up a few times. This chain links TRBV20-1 with TRBJ1-1, with unresolved D. The CDR3 sequence is 11 residues long. The germline V and J ends were trimmed by 6 bases and 3 bases, with 8 bases remaining between them. The germline CDR1 and CDR2 sequences are DFQATT and SNEGSKA (reference sequence). The CDR3 sequence is CSATAYTEAFF. The CDR3 DNA sequence: TGCAGTGCGACCGCCTACACTGAAGCTTTCTTT.

This clonotype was picked up a small number of times. This rearrangement joins TRBV19 to TRBJ1-1; D gene ambiguous. CDR1 is LNHDA, CDR2 SQIVND, per germline (reference sequence). CDR3 length equals 13 residues. Trimming stripped 6 bases from V and 3 bases from J, with 11 bases between. The CDR3 here is CASSSIRHTEAFF. Written as DNA, the CDR3 is TGTGCCAGTAGCTCCATAAGGCACACTGAAGCTTTCTTT. The variable domain in full, with the rest retrieved from reference TRBV19 and TRBJ1-1, is DGGITQSPKYLFRKEGQNVTLSCEQNLNHDAMYWYRQDPGQGLRLIYYSQIVNDFQKGDIAEGYSVSREKKESFPLTVTSAQKNPTAFYLCASSSIRHTEAFFGQGTRLTVV.

This clonotype was picked up a small number of times. The chain recombines TRBV12-3 or TRBV12-4 with TRBJ2-5, with D perhaps matching TRBD2 (6 bases). The CDR3 consists of 17 residues. Trimming removed 3 bases at V and 1 base at J, with 18 bases between. CDR3 protein: CASSLGTGSGPQETQYF. In DNA form, the CDR3 reads TGTGCCAGCAGTTTGGGGACCGGTAGCGGCCCCCAAGAGACCCAGTACTTC.

This clonotype turned up a few times. The chain uses TRBV5-6 and TRBJ2-5; 9 nucleotides align to TRBD2. Germline-derived CDR1 and CDR2 are SGHDT and YYEEEE. CDR3 length: 15 amino acids. V shed 4 bases and J 3 bases; nucleotides not matched to a gene: 7. The CDR3 protein is CASSPSLAGEETQYF. In nucleotides, the CDR3 is TGTGCCAGCAGCCCAAGTTTAGCGGGGGAAGAGACCCAGTACTTC.

J is TRBJ1-1 and V is TRBV6-2 or TRBV6-3, with TRBD1 as a possible D gene (5 bases). In germline, CDR1 is MNHEY, CDR2 SVGEGT. V lost 5 bases to trimming and J lost 5 bases, with 12 bases between them. This CDR3 region has 13 residues. The CDR3 DNA sequence: TGTGCCAGCAGTCCGTTCAGGGAAACTGAAGCTTTCTTT. Its protein product is CASSPFRETEAFF.

The rearrangement links TRBV7-9 to TRBJ1-5, with D perhaps matching TRBD1 (5 bases). V was clipped by 5 bases and J by 2 bases, with 19 bases between them. Germline CDR1 reads SEHNR; CDR2 reads FQNEAQ (reference sequence). The CDR3 has 17 residues. The CDR3 is CASSGTRGGWRNQPQHF. CDR3 coding DNA: TGTGCCAGCAGCGGGACGAGGGGAGGGTGGCGCAATCAGCCCCAGCATTTT.

In its sample, this clonotype was seen a few times. The CDR3 coding sequence is TGTGCCATCAGTGACCGGGACAGGGAGTCACCCCTCCACTTT. As protein: CAISDRDRESPLHF. The rearrangement uses TRBV10-3 and TRBJ1-6, with TRBD1 matching 9 bases. CDR3 length: 14 residues. CDR1 is ENHRY and CDR2 is SYGVKD in the germline V gene. The V gene end was trimmed by 3 bases and the J gene end by 10 bases; junction bases not matched to a gene: 4.

CDR3 nucleotides: TGCAGTGCTGATGCGGACAGACAAAATGAGCAGTTCTTC. Its translation: CSADADRQNEQFF. The chain combines TRBV20-1 with TRBJ2-1; D is possibly TRBD1 (6 bases). Germline CDR1 is DFQATT and CDR2 is SNEGSKA (reference sequence). The V gene lost 5 bases and the J gene lost 7 bases, with 15 bases spanning the gap. The CDR3 covers 13 residues.

V and J are TRBV24-1 and TRBJ2-2; perhaps TRBD1 as D (5 bases). There are 14 residues in the CDR3. Germline loops: CDR1 KGHDR, CDR2 SFDVKD. V was pared by 1 base and J by 5 bases, with 7 bases between. The CDR3 DNA is TGTGCCACCAGTGATTTTCAGGGAACCGGGGAGCTGTTTTTT. This sequence encodes CATSDFQGTGELFF.

At least ten counts were recorded for this clonotype. The gene calls are TRBV3-1 and TRBJ2-5, with 8 bases aligning to TRBD2. J lost 1 base, V lost 2 bases, and 3 bases had no gene match. In germline, CDR1 is LGHDT, CDR2 YNNKEL (reference sequence). The CDR3 extends over 15 amino acids. The CDR3 nucleotides read TGTGCCAGCAGCCAATACACTAGCGGCCAAGAGACCCAGTACTTC. Amino acids: CASSQYTSGQETQYF.

This clonotype was seen a handful of times. The chain uses TRBV10-3 and TRBJ2-1, with 7 bases that match TRBD2. Germline V CDR1 and CDR2: ENHRY, SYGVKD. The CDR3 totals 15 residues. J gave up 4 bases and V 3 bases, and 6 bases lay outside the gene matches. CDR3 residues: CAISDIAGIYNEQFF. Written as DNA, the CDR3 is TGTGCCATCAGTGATATAGCGGGTATATACAATGAGCAGTTCTTC.

This clonotype was detected only a few times. This chain links TRBV6-6 with TRBJ1-2, with TRBD1 as a possible D gene (6 bases). Trimming stripped 4 bases from V and 8 bases from J, with 14 bases between. Germline V gene lookup returns CDR1 MNHNY and CDR2 SVGAGI (reference sequence). The CDR3 is 13 residues long. The CDR3 reads CASSLTGPRGYTF. In DNA, the CDR3 is TGTGCCAGCAGTTTAACAGGGCCCCGGGGCTACACCTTC.

V is TRBV5-1 and J is TRBJ2-1, with D unclear. The CDR3 is 13 amino acids. CDR1 SGHRS and CDR2 YFSETQ come from the germline V gene. V was cut by 0 bases and J by 12 bases, with 13 bases left in between. In DNA form, the CDR3 reads TGCGCCAGCAGCTTGGGGCCATCCCGTGGGCAGTTCTTC. Its translation: CASSLGPSRGQFF.

This clonotype showed up many times. The chain joins TRBV24-1 to TRBJ2-1, with 10 bases matching TRBD1. V trimming: 3 bases; J trimming: 8 bases; junction bases outside the gene matches: 6. Germline loops: CDR1 KGHDR, CDR2 SFDVKD. The CDR3 length is 15 residues. This CDR3 is CATSDRDRGTDEQFF. In DNA, the CDR3 is TGTGCCACCAGTGATAGGGACAGGGGTACCGATGAGCAGTTCTTC.

This clonotype was seen more than once but under ten times. This chain links TRBV7-9 with TRBJ1-5, with TRBD1 as a possible D gene (6 bases). Trimming took 2 bases from V and 5 from J, leaving 16 bases between them. This CDR3 spans 16 amino acids. The germline gives CDR1 SEHNR, CDR2 FQNEAQ (reference sequence). As DNA, the CDR3 is TGTGCCAGCAGCTTAAAGGACAGTCGGGGTGATCAGCCCCAGCATTTT. This translates into CASSLKDSRGDQPQHF.

The table lists this clonotype with a few counts. V usage is TRBV7-9 and J usage is TRBJ2-3; TRBD2 aligns across 8 bases. Germline V gene sequence: CDR1 SEHNR, CDR2 FQNEAQ (reference sequence). This CDR3 is 17 amino acids long. The J segment lost 0 bases and the V segment lost 4 bases, leaving 9 bases of the junction unmatched. DNA of the CDR3: TGTGCCAGCAGCTCAAGGGGCGGGGGGACTAGCACAGATACGCAGTATTTT. It yields the protein CASSSRGGGTSTDTQYF.

This clonotype was seen a few times. This chain connects TRBV10-3 to TRBJ2-3; D is perhaps TRBD1 (6 bases). Germline V gene data show CDR1 as ENHRY and CDR2 as SYGVKD. The CDR3 extends over 13 amino acids. The V end lost 11 bases, the J end lost 5 bases, and 17 bases lay between the germline ends. The CDR3: CALGGGRGDTQYF. The CDR3 DNA is TGTGCCCTCGGTGGGGGCAGGGGAGATACGCAGTATTTT.

This clonotype was picked up a small number of times. The rearrangement links TRBV10-2 to TRBJ2-1; 12 positions agree with TRBD1. This CDR3 is built from 16 residues. J gave up 5 bases and V 4 bases, and 6 bases lay outside the gene matches. Germline V lookup: CDR1 WSHSY, CDR2 SAAADI. CDR3 protein: CASSVEGQGANNEQFF. Written as DNA, the CDR3 is TGCGCCAGCAGTGTAGAGGGACAGGGGGCGAACAATGAGCAGTTCTTC.